This entry is about one TCR beta chain. Its antigen remains undetermined. Base qualities are not provided; no much larger clone lies one nucleotide away. Taken from the germline V gene, the CDR1 and CDR2 loops are SNHLY and FYNNEI. The junction shows trimming of 4 bases on V and 0 bases on J, plus 7 bases between the germline ends. Including cysteine and phenylalanine, the CDR3 has 14 amino acids. The retained sequence is limited to the CDR3, 42 bases, with the frame set at the first base. Libraries were constructed by the immunoSEQ multiplex PCR assay. Deep sequencing of rearranged TCR beta loci, alongside multiparametric flow cytometry, was used to profile T cell repertoires. This is the immuneACCESS table as TCRdb keeps it, with only in-frame sequences that have V and J called. A part of the clones is gone; compared with another copy, unresolved V genes explain less than half, and the rest is unexplained. This sample has 20,000 to 30,000 clones in its table, and about 85% of those were observed once. Roughly 5.4% of the sample comes from the top ten.

The source of the sample is a study of lymphopenia after photon versus proton radiotherapy (dated by TCRdb to about 2019). About the full investigation: In patients with gastrointestinal tumors who developed high-grade lymphopenia, the study compared the immunological effects of photon radiation therapy with those of proton radiation therapy. The cohort included under 25 patients with gastrointestinal tumors who developed lymphopenia after receiving either photon or proton therapy. The study was designed to characterize how the impact on the immune system differs between the two radiation modalities.

Overall study results and their limits: After the lymphocyte count nadir, oligoclonal expansion, especially of CD8+ Temra cells, was observed in photon-treated repertoires, and the drop in diversity was driven by this expansion. Proton-treated patients stayed relatively stable during treatment, while photon-treated patients lost naive T cells and TCR diversity and gained effector/memory populations. The survival association was examined only in patients who died, and the authors described better survival with proton therapy as a possibility, not as a demonstrated result. Across the cohort, a larger post-nadir drop in TCR diversity was inversely correlated with overall survival time among patients who died.

The TCR comes from a man between 25 and 39 years old with gastric cancer. The V and J genes are TRBV2 and TRBJ1-5, with the D gene uncertain. Sequenced here: peripheral blood, sampled from a patient treated with photon-based radiotherapy. The DNA is as follows: TGTGCCAGCAGTGCGGACTATAGCAATCAGCCCCAGCATTTT. Translated, this is CASSADYSNQPQHF.